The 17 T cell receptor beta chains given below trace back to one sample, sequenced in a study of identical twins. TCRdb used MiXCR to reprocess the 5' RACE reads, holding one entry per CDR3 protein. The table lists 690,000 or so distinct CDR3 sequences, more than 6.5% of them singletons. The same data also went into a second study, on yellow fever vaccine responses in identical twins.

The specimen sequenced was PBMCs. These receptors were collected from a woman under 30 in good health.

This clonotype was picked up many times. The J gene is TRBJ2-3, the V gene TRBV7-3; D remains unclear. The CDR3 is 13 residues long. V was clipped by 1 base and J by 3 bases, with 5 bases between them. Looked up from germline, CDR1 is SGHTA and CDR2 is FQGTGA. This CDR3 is CASSLKGTDTQYF. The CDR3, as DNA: TGTGCCAGCAGCTTAAAAGGGACAGATACGCAGTATTTT.

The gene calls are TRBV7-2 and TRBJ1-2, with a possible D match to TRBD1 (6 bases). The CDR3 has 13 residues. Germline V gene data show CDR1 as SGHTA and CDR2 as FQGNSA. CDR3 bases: TGTGTCAACCGACGGGGGCTCTATAATGGCTACACCTTC. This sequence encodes CVNRRGLYNGYTF.

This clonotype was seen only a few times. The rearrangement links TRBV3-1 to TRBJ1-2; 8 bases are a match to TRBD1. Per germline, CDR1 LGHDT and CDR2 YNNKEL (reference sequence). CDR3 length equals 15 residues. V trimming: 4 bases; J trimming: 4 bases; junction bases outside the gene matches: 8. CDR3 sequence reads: CASSLTRGRGYGYTF. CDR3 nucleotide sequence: TGTGCCAGCAGCCTTACCAGGGGGCGAGGCTATGGCTACACCTTC.

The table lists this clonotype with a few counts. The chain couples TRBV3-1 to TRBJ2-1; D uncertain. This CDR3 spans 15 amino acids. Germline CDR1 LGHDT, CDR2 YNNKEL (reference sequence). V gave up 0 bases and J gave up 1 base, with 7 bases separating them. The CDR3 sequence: CASSQDARSYNEQFF. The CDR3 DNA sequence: TGTGCCAGCAGCCAAGATGCCCGATCCTACAATGAGCAGTTCTTC.

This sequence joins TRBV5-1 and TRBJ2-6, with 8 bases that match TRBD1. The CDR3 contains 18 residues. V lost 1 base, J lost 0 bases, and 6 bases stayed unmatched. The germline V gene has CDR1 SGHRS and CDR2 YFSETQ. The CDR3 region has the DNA TGCGCCAGCAGCTTGTGGACAGGGTCGACCTCTGGGGCCAACGTCCTGACTTTC. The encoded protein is CASSLWTGSTSGANVLTF. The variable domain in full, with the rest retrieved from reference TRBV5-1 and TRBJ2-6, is KAGVTQTPRYLIKTRGQQVTLSCSPISGHRSVSWYQQTPGQGLQFLFEYFSETQRNKGNFPGRFSGRQFSNSRSEMNVSTLELGDSALYLCASSLWTGSTSGANVLTFGAGSRLTVL.

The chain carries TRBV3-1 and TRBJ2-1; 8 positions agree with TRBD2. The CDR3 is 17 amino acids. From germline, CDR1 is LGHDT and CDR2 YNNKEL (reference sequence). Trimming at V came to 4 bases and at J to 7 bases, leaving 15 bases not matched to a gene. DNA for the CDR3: TGTGCCAGCAGCCCTCGGAACGGGAGGGGGGGTAATAATGAGCAGTTCTTC. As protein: CASSPRNGRGGNNEQFF.

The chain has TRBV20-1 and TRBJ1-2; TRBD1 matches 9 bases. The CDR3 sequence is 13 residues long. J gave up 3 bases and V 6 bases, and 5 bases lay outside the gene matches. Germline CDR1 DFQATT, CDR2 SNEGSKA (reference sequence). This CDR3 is CSAQTGGDYGYTF. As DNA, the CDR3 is TGCAGTGCCCAAACAGGGGGCGACTATGGCTACACCTTC.

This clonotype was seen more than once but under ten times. The chain's CDR3 is CASSLNEETQYF. DNA of the CDR3: TGTGCCAGCAGTTTGAACGAGGAGACCCAGTACTTC. This chain links TRBV6-2 or TRBV6-3 with TRBJ2-5, with D hard to call. Trimming shortened V by 4 bases and J by 5 bases, and 8 bases separated the two germline ends. There are 12 residues in the CDR3. Germline V lookup: CDR1 MNHEY, CDR2 SVGEGT.

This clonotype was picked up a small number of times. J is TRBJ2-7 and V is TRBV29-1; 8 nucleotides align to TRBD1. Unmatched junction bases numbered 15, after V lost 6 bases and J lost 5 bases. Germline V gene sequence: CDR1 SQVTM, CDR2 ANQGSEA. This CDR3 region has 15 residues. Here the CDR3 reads CSVRSGTGLRHEQYF. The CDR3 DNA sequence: TGCAGCGTGAGATCCGGGACAGGCCTTCGTCACGAGCAGTACTTC.

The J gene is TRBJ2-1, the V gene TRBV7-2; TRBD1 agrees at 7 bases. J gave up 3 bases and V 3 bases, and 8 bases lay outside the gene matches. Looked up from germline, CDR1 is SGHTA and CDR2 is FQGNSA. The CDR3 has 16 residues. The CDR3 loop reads CASSLGQSKYYNEQFF. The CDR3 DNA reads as TGTGCCAGCAGCTTGGGACAGAGTAAATACTACAATGAGCAGTTCTTC.

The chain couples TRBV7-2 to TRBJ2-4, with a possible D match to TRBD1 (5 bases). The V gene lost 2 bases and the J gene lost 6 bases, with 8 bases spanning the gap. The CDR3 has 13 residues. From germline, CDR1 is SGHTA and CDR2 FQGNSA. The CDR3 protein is CASSLRQGNIQYF. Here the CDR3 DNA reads TGTGCCAGCAGCTTAAGGCAGGGAAACATTCAGTACTTC.

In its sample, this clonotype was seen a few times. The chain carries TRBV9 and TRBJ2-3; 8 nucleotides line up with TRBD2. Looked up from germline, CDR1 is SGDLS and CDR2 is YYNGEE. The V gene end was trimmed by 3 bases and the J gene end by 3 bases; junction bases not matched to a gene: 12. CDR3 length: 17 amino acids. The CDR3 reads CASSEPFASGRTDTQYF. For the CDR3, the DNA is TGTGCCAGCAGCGAGCCCTTCGCTAGCGGGCGGACAGATACGCAGTATTTT.

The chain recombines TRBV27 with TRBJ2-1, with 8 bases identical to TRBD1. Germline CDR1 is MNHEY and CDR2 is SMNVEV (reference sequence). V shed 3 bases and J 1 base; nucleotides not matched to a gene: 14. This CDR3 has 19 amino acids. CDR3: CASSFRTGTGGSSYNEQFF. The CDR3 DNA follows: TGTGCCAGCAGTTTCCGCACGGGAACAGGGGGGAGTTCCTACAATGAGCAGTTCTTC.

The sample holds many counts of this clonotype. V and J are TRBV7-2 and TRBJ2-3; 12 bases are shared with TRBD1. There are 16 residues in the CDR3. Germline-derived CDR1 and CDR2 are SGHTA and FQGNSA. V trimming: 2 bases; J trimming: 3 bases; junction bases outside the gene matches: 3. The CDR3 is CASSLRGQGATDTQYF. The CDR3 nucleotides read TGTGCCAGCAGCTTACGGGGACAGGGGGCAACAGATACGCAGTATTTT.

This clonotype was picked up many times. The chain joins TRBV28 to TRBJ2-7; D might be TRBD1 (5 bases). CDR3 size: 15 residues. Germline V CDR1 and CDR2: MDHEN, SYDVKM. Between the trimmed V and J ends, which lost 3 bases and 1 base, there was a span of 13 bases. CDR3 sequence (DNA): TGTGCCAGCAGTTTGCCACAGGCTCGTTCCTACGAGCAGTACTTC. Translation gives CASSLPQARSYEQYF.

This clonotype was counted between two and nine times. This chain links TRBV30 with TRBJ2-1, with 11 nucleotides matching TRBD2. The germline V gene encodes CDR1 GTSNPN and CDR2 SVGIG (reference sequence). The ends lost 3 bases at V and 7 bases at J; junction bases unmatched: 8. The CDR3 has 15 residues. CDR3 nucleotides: TGTGCCTGGAGCTTCGTGGCTAGCGGGAGGAATGAGCAGTTCTTC. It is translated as CAWSFVASGRNEQFF.

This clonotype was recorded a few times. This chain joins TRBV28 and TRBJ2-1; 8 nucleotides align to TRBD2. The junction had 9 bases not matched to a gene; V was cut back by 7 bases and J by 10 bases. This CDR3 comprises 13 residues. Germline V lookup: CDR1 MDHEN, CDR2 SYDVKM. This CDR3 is CASILGLAGEQFF. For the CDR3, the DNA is TGTGCCAGCATCTTGGGGCTAGCGGGCGAGCAGTTCTTC. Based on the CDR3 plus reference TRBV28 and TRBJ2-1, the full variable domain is DVKVTQSSRYLVKRTGEKVFLECVQDMDHENMFWYRQDPGLGLRLIYFSYDVKMKEKGDIPEGYSVSREKKERFSLILESASTNQTSMYLCASILGLAGEQFFGPGTRLTVL.